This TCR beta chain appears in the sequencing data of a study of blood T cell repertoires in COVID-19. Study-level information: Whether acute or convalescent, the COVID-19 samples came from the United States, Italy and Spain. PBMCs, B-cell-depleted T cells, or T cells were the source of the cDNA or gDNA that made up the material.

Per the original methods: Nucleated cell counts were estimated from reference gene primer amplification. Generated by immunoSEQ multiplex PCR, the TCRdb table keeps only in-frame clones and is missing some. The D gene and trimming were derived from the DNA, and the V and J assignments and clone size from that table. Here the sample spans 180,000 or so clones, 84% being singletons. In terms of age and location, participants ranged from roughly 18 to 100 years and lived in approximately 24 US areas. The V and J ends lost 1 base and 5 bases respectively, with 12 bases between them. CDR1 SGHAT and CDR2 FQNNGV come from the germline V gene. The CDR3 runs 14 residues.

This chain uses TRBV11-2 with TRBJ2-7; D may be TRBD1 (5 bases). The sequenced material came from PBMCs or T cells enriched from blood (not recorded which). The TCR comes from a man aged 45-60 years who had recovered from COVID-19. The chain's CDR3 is CASSLVQGVDEQYF. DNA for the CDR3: TGTGCCAGCAGCTTAGTGCAGGGCGTCGACGAGCAGTACTTC.